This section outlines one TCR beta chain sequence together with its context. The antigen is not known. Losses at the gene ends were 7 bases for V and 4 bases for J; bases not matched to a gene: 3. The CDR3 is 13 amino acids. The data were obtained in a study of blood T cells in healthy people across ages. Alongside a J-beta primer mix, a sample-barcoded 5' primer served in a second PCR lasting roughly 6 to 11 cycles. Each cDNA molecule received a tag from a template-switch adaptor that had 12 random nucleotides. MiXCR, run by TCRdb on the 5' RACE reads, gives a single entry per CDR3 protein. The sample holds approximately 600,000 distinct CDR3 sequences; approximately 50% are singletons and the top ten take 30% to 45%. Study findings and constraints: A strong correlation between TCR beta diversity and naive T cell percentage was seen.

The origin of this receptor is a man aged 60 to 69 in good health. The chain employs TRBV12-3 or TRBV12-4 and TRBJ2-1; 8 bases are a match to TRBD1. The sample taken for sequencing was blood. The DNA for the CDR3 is TGTGCCAGCATGGGACAGGCATACAATGAGCAGTTCTTC. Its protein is CASMGQAYNEQFF.